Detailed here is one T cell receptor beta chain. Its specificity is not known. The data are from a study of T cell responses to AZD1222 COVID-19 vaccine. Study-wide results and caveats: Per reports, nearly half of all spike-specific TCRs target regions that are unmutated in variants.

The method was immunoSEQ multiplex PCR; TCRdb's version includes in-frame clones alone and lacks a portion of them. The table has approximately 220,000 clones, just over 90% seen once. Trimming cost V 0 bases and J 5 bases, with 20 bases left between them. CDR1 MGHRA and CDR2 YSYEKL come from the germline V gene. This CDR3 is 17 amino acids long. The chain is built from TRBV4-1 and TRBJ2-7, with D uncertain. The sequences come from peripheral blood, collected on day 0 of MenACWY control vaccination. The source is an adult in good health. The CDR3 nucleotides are TGCGCCAGCAGCCAAGATACCCCTGGACGGCCGCGACACGAGCAGTACTTC. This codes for CASSQDTPGRPRHEQYF.